This TCR beta chain was profiled in a study of CD8+CD57+ T cells in acquired aplastic anemia. Study-wide context: Across the sorted CD4+ and CD8+ cells, DNA amounts averaged about 3.1 ug. The study obtained 10 million to 12 million reads on average for CD4+ cells from healthy donors. Study-level results: In common between the patients and the controls were some 28 CD8+ CDR3 sequences. Patients did not significantly differ from controls in CD8+ Simpson's diversity.

As for this clonotype: Antigen specificity is unknown.

This CDR3 comprises 13 residues. V gave up 3 bases and J gave up 4 bases; unmatched junction bases: 2. Germline V gene sequence: CDR1 SGHTA, CDR2 FQGNSA. It was genomic DNA that served as the template for profiling TCR beta VDJ and CDR3. Using its own MiXCR run on the reads, TCRdb lists one record per CDR3 protein. The data show 200,000 to 250,000 distinct CDR3 sequences, 30% to 40% seen once. The sequencing sample was made of sorted CD4+, CD8+, or CD8+CD57+ T cells (not recorded which) from PBMCs. The chain uses TRBV7-2 and TRBJ1-2, with TRBD1 matching 7 bases. This clonotype originated in a human donor in good health, serving as a control. The CDR3 DNA follows: TGTGCCAGCAGCTTGTGGGACAGCTATGGCTACACCTTC. Its translation: CASSLWDSYGYTF.